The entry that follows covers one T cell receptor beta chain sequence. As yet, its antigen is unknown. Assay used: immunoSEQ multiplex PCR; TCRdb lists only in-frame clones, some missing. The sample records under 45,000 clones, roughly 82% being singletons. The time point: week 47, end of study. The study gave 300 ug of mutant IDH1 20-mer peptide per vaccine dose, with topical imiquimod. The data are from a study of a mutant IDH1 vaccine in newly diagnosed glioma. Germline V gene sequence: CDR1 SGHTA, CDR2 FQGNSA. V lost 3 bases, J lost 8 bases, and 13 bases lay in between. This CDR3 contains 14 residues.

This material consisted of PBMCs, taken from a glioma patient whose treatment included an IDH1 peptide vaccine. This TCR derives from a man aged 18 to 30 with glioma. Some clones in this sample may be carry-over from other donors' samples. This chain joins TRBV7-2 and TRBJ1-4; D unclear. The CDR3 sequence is CASSFAGLGEKLFF. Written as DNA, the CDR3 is TGTGCCAGCAGCTTCGCGGGTTTAGGGGAAAAACTGTTTTTT. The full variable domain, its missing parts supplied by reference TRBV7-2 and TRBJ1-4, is GAGVSQSPSNKVTEKGKDVELRCDPISGHTALYWYRQSLGQGLEFLIYFQGNSAPDKSGLPSDRFSAERTGGSVSTLTIQRTQQEDSAVYLCASSFAGLGEKLFFGSGTQLSVL.